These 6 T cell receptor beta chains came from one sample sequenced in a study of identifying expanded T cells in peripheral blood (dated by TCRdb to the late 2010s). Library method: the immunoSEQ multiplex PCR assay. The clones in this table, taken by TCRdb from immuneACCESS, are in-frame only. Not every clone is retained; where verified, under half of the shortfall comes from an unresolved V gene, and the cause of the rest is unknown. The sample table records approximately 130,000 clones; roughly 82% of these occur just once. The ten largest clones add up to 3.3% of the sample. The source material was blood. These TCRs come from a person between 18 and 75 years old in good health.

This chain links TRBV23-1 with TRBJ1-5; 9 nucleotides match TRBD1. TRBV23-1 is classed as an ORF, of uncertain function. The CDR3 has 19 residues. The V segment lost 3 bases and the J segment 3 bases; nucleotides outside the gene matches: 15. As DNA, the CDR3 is TGCGCCAGCAGTCATGGTTTAGTTGAGGGACAGGGTAACAATCAGCCCCAGCATTTT. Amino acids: CASSHGLVEGQGNNQPQHF.

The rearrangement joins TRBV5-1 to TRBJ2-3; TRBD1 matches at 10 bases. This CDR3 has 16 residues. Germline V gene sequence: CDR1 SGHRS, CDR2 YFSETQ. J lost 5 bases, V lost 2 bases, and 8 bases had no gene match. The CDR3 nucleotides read TGCGCCAGCAGCTTACTTAGACAGGGGGCCGGAGATACGCAGTATTTT. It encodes CASSLLRQGAGDTQYF.

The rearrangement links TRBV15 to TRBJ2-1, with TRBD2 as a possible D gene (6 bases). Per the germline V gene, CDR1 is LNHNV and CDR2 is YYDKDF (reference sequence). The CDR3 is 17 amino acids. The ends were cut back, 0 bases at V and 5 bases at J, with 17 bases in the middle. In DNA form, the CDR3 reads TGTGCCACCAGCAGAGATTCTTCCCTAGCGATAAACAATGAGCAGTTCTTC. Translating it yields CATSRDSSLAINNEQFF.

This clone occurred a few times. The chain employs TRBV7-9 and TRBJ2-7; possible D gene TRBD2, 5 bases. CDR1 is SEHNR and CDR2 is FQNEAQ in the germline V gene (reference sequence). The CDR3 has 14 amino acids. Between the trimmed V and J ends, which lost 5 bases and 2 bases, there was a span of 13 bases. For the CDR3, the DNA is TGTGCCAGCAGCCCCACCGGGGATCCCTACGAGCAGTACTTC. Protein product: CASSPTGDPYEQYF.

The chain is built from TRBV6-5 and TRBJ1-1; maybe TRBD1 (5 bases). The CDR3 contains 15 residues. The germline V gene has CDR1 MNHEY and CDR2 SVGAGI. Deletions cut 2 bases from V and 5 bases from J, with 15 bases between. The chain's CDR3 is CASSYGGGGRTEAFF. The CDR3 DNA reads TGTGCCAGCAGTTACGGGGGTGGCGGAAGAACTGAAGCTTTCTTT.

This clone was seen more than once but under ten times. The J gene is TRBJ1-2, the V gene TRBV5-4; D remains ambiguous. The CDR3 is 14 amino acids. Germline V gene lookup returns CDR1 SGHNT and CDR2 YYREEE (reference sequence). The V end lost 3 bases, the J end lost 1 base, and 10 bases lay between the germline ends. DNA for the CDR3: TGTGCCAGCAGCTCCATATTGAGTAACTATGGCTACACCTTC. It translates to CASSSILSNYGYTF.